This T cell receptor (beta chain) was observed in a study of blood T cell repertoires in COVID-19. Study-level information: PBMCs, B-cell-depleted T cells, or T cells were the source of the cDNA or gDNA that made up the material.

The V gene end was trimmed by 4 bases and the J gene end by 2 bases; junction bases not matched to a gene: 11. The CDR3 covers 15 residues. Germline V gene lookup returns CDR1 SQVTM and CDR2 ANQGSEA. Assay used: immunoSEQ multiplex PCR; TCRdb lists only in-frame clones, some missing. This table has over 150,000 clones, about 88% appearing once. The rearrangement joins TRBV29-1 to TRBJ2-7; TRBD2 agrees at 7 bases. This clonotype was sampled from a man aged 50-60 years with COVID-19, enrolled during active disease. The material sequenced was peripheral blood. CDR3 nucleotides: TGCAGCGTTGTGTTCCGCGGGGGACCTCCCTACGAGCAGTACTTC. It yields the protein CSVVFRGGPPYEQYF.